The 20 T cell receptor beta chains below were found in one sample sequenced in a study of blood T cell repertoires in COVID-19. Produced via immunoSEQ multiplex PCR; TCRdb's table is partial and in-frame only. The table has hundreds of thousands of clones, roughly nine tenths seen once. Sequencing was performed on PBMCs or T cells enriched from blood (not recorded which). The receptors derive from a woman in her twenties or thirties who had recovered from COVID-19.

V gene TRBV25-1 combines with J gene TRBJ2-1; D gene unclear. The ends were cut back, 6 bases at V and 0 bases at J, with 9 bases in the middle. The CDR3 extends over 14 amino acids. Germline CDR1 and CDR2: MGHDK and SYGVNS. The CDR3 reads CASSRLSSYNEQFF. The CDR3, as DNA: TGTGCCAGCAGCCGACTCAGCTCCTACAATGAGCAGTTCTTC.

The chain employs TRBV5-4 and TRBJ1-2, with 10 bases identical to TRBD1. This CDR3 is 14 amino acids long. The V segment lost 6 bases and the J segment 4 bases; nucleotides outside the gene matches: 6. Germline assignment: CDR1 SGHNT and CDR2 YYREEE (reference sequence). The DNA of the CDR3 is TGTGCCAGCATGCAGGGACAGGGGACCTATGGCTACACCTTC. This encodes CASMQGQGTYGYTF.

This clone was seen just once. This chain links TRBV27 with TRBJ1-4, with 9 bases fitting TRBD1. The V and J ends lost 4 bases and 8 bases, in that order; junction bases with no gene match: 5. The CDR3 is 14 amino acids. Germline V gene data show CDR1 as MNHEY and CDR2 as SMNVEV (reference sequence). The DNA of the CDR3 is TGTGCCAGCAGTTCGACAGGGGGTGAAGAAAAACTGTTTTTT. Translation gives CASSSTGGEEKLFF.

The rearrangement joins TRBV27 to TRBJ1-2; 7 bases map to TRBD1. After removal of 3 bases from V and 5 bases from J, the junction contained 9 bases not matched to a gene. Germline V CDR1 and CDR2: MNHEY, SMNVEV (reference sequence). This CDR3 has 15 amino acids. In DNA, the CDR3 is TGTGCCAGCAGTTTGTCCCGGGACAGTACATATGGCTACACCTTC. Translation gives CASSLSRDSTYGYTF.

This chain connects TRBV29-1 to TRBJ1-1, with D possibly TRBD1 on 6 matching bases. V was shortened by 5 bases and J by 4 bases, with 17 bases between the two germline ends. CDR1 and CDR2 from the germline V gene are SQVTM and ANQGSEA. CDR3 length: 14 amino acids. The chain's CDR3 is CSVKVQGWGTEAFF. CDR3 DNA: TGCAGCGTTAAGGTTCAGGGGTGGGGCACTGAAGCTTTCTTT. Using reference TRBV29-1 and TRBJ1-1 for the parts outside the CDR3, the full variable domain is SAVISQKPSRDICQRGTSLTIQCQVDSQVTMMFWYRQQPGQSLTLIATANQGSEATYESGFVIDKFPISRPNLTFSTLTVSNMSPEDSSIYLCSVKVQGWGTEAFFGQGTRLTVV.

The rearrangement uses TRBV2 and TRBJ1-6, with 8 bases fitting TRBD1. Per germline, CDR1 SNHLY and CDR2 FYNNEI. V was clipped by 4 bases and J by 8 bases; unmatched bases: 4. The CDR3 loop spans 14 amino acids. CDR3 nucleotides: TGTGCCAGCAGTGGGGACAGGACCGATTCACCCCTCCACTTT. The encoded protein is CASSGDRTDSPLHF.

The V call is TRBV11-2, the J call TRBJ1-2; no reliable D call. The CDR3 has 13 amino acids. V lost 4 bases, J lost 5 bases, and 11 bases lay in between. Per the germline V gene, CDR1 is SGHAT and CDR2 is FQNNGV. The CDR3 reads CASSSQRPYGYTF. Here the CDR3 DNA reads TGTGCCAGCAGCTCACAGAGACCGTATGGCTACACCTTC.

The DNA of the CDR3 is TGTGCCAGTAGTATAGGAAAAGGGAGAATGGAAGCTTTCTTT. Translating it yields CASSIGKGRMEAFF. The rearrangement uses TRBV19 and TRBJ1-1; D not resolved. The germline gives CDR1 LNHDA, CDR2 SQIVND (reference sequence). The CDR3 covers 14 residues. V lost 1 base to trimming and J lost 8 bases, with 14 bases between them. Variable domain in full (rest from reference TRBV19 and TRBJ1-1): DGGITQSPKYLFRKEGQNVTLSCEQNLNHDAMYWYRQDPGQGLRLIYYSQIVNDFQKGDIAEGYSVSREKKESFPLTVTSAQKNPTAFYLCASSIGKGRMEAFFGQGTRLTVV.

This clone was observed many times. The rearrangement uses TRBV12-3 or TRBV12-4 and TRBJ1-2; D gene uncertain. This CDR3 is 12 amino acids long. V lost 3 bases to trimming and J lost 8 bases, with 10 bases between them. The CDR3 loop is CASSFFGSGYTF. The CDR3, as DNA: TGTGCCAGCAGTTTCTTCGGGTCGGGCTACACCTTC.

The CDR3, as DNA: TGTGCCAGCAGTTTAGAGGGGGCTACAAATCAGCCCCAGCATTTT. It specifies CASSLEGATNQPQHF. The rearrangement uses TRBV27 and TRBJ1-5, with 7 bases lining up with TRBD1. The CDR3 totals 15 residues. Germline-derived CDR1 and CDR2 are MNHEY and SMNVEV (reference sequence). Trimming cost V 2 bases and J 4 bases; bases outside gene matches: 5.

This clone was recorded only once. The genes are TRBV3-1 (or the pseudogene TRBV3-2) and TRBJ1-4; TRBD1 matches at 12 bases. Trimming took 3 bases from V and 8 from J; bases not matched to a gene: 1. Germline V gene sequence: CDR1 LGHDT, CDR2 YNNKEL (reference sequence). This CDR3 region has 14 residues. For the CDR3, the DNA is TGTGCCAGCAGCCATGGGACAGGGGGCGAAAAACTGTTTTTT. It translates to CASSHGTGGEKLFF.

The chain carries TRBV3-1 (or the pseudogene TRBV3-2) and TRBJ1-1; no reliable D call. The CDR3 consists of 15 residues. Germline CDR1 LGHDT, CDR2 YNNKEL (reference sequence). Trimming removed 4 bases from V and 0 bases from J, with 12 bases in between. DNA for the CDR3: TGTGCCAGCAGCCCCTTTGGCGGGATGAACACTGAAGCTTTCTTT. Amino acid sequence: CASSPFGGMNTEAFF.

As concerns this clone: Different DNA sequences within this sample yield the same CDR3. The chain is built from TRBV7-2 and TRBJ1-5; 7 nucleotides agree with TRBD1. Germline CDR1 is SGHTA and CDR2 is FQGNSA. V dropped 4 bases and J dropped 5; count of bases not matched to a gene: 5. This CDR3 comprises 14 residues. The CDR3 bases are TGTGCCAGCAGCTGGCGACAGGGAGATCAGCCCCAGCATTTT. Its translation: CASSWRQGDQPQHF. Combining the CDR3 with reference TRBV7-2 and TRBJ1-5 gives the whole variable domain GAGVSQSPSNKVTEKGKDVELRCDPISGHTALYWYRQSLGQGLEFLIYFQGNSAPDKSGLPSDRFSAERTGGSVSTLTIQRTQQEDSAVYLCASSWRQGDQPQHFGDGTRLSIL.

This CDR3 is CASTIVGGANQPQHF. The CDR3 DNA is TGTGCCAGTACCATAGTGGGGGGGGCCAATCAGCCCCAGCATTTT. This chain connects TRBV19 to TRBJ1-5, with a possible D match to TRBD1 (6 bases). From germline, CDR1 is LNHDA and CDR2 SQIVND (reference sequence). With 7 bases removed from V and 3 bases from J, the gap between germline ends came to 16 bases. The CDR3 has 15 amino acids.

This clone was counted a single time. The gene calls are TRBV12-3 or TRBV12-4 and TRBJ1-5; D is ambiguous. This CDR3 contains 13 residues. The V end lost 8 bases, the J end lost 3 bases, and 11 bases lay between the germline ends. The CDR3 reads CASDQGVNQPQHF. Written as DNA, the CDR3 is TGTGCCAGCGACCAAGGAGTCAATCAGCCCCAGCATTTT.

The chain has TRBV7-2 and TRBJ1-6; TRBD1 agrees at 9 bases. The V gene end was trimmed by 2 bases and the J gene end by 10 bases; junction bases not matched to a gene: 6. Germline CDR1 and CDR2: SGHTA and FQGNSA. The CDR3 contains 15 residues. CDR3 in amino acids: CASSLRGQGGSPLHF. The CDR3, as DNA: TGTGCCAGCAGCTTAAGGGGACAGGGAGGGTCACCCCTCCACTTT.

This sequence joins TRBV4-3 and TRBJ1-3; D remains ambiguous. The CDR3 has 15 amino acids. Germline V gene lookup returns CDR1 LGHNA and CDR2 YSLEER. The ends were cut back, 0 bases at V and 1 base at J, with 7 bases in the middle. CDR3 DNA: TGCGCCAGCAGCCAAGATCGGGGTTCTGGAAACACCATATATTTT. This translates into CASSQDRGSGNTIYF.

V and J are TRBV6-5 and TRBJ2-5, with 9 bases identical to TRBD1. Germline V gene data show CDR1 as MNHEY and CDR2 as SVGAGI. Trimming cost V 7 bases and J 1 base; bases outside gene matches: 7. The CDR3 has 15 amino acids. In DNA, the CDR3 is TGTGCCAGCATTCGACTGGACAGGGGCCAAGAGACCCAGTACTTC. Protein: CASIRLDRGQETQYF.

For this clone: The junction differs from germline at one of its ends, possibly a read error. The rearrangement links TRBV15 to TRBJ1-5; 7 bases agree with TRBD1. The V gene's germline CDR1 is LNHNV and CDR2 YYDKDF (reference sequence). The CDR3 has 14 residues. CDR3 sequence reads: CASSNRGGNQPQHF. CDR3 coding DNA: TGTGCCAGCAGCAACAGGGGCGGGAATCAGCCCCAGCATTTT.

This clone was counted a single time. The CDR3 DNA sequence: TGTGCCAGCAGAATAAGACAGCAGAACACTGAAGCTTTCTTT. Residues: CASRIRQQNTEAFF. The rearrangement uses TRBV2 and TRBJ1-1, with D perhaps matching TRBD1 (5 bases). V was cut by 6 bases and J by 1 base, with 12 bases left in between. This CDR3 comprises 14 residues. Germline lookup yields CDR1 SNHLY and CDR2 FYNNEI.